Listed below are T cell receptor beta chains from one sample, sequenced in a study of type 1 regulatory T cells. Their recognized antigens are unknown. TCRdb re-analysed the reads in MiXCR, keeping a single row per CDR3 protein. The sample lists fewer than 25,000 distinct CDR3 sequences, roughly 45% occurring once. The sequenced sample consisted of cultured T cells, either the whole culture or a sorted T cell fraction (not recorded which). The receptors come from a human donor in good health. Both conserved end residues are part of each CDR3. Fields, in order: V gene, D gene, clone size, CDR3 length, J gene, CDR3 protein, CDR3 DNA. The D gene is left open where the match is weak. Rows may omit the clone size; those that give it use once, few, many or a size class.

V gene: TRBV20-1; D gene: -; clone size: -; CDR3 length: 12; J gene: TRBJ1-5; CDR3 protein: CNASRAVQPQHF; CDR3 DNA: TGCAATGCTAGCAGGGCAGTTCAGCCCCAGCATTTT
V gene: TRBV12-3/TRBV12-4; D gene: -; clone size: -; CDR3 length: 13; J gene: TRBJ2-4; CDR3 protein: CASSPRQGHIQYF; CDR3 DNA: TGTGCCAGCAGTCCCCGTCAGGGCCACATTCAGTACTTC
V gene: TRBV5-1; D gene: -; clone size: many; CDR3 length: 16; J gene: TRBJ1-4; CDR3 protein: CASSLGQVQTNEKLFF; CDR3 DNA: TGCGCCAGCAGCTTGGGACAGGTCCAGACTAATGAAAAACTGTTTTTT
V gene: TRBV6-5; D gene: TRBD1; clone size: few; CDR3 length: 15; J gene: TRBJ1-1; CDR3 protein: CASSYYGTGNTEAFF; CDR3 DNA: TGTGCCAGCAGTTACTATGGGACAGGGAACACTGAAGCTTTCTTT
V gene: TRBV4-1; D gene: -; clone size: many; CDR3 length: 14; J gene: TRBJ2-1; CDR3 protein: CASRESGPYNEQFF; CDR3 DNA: TGCGCCAGCAGGGAATCAGGGCCCTACAATGAGCAGTTCTTC
V gene: TRBV5-1; D gene: -; clone size: -; CDR3 length: 17; J gene: TRBJ1-2; CDR3 protein: CASSLFRSGQINYGYTF; CDR3 DNA: TGCGCCAGCAGCTTGTTTCGATCCGGACAGATTAACTATGGCTACACCTTC
V gene: TRBV20-1; D gene: TRBD1; clone size: -; CDR3 length: 15; J gene: TRBJ2-7; CDR3 protein: CSARRWDSYPYEQYF; CDR3 DNA: TGCAGTGCTAGGAGGTGGGACAGCTATCCCTACGAGCAGTACTTC
V gene: TRBV6-1; D gene: TRBD1; clone size: few; CDR3 length: 15; J gene: TRBJ1-2; CDR3 protein: CASSAGTGGYYGYTF; CDR3 DNA: TGTGCCAGCAGTGCCGGGACAGGGGGTTACTATGGCTACACCTTC
V gene: TRBV2; D gene: -; clone size: few; CDR3 length: 15; J gene: TRBJ1-6; CDR3 protein: CASSEERLGNSPLHF; CDR3 DNA: TGTGCCAGCAGTGAGGAGCGGCTCGGGAATTCACCCCTCCACTTT
V gene: TRBV5-5; D gene: -; clone size: few; CDR3 length: 15; J gene: TRBJ1-6; CDR3 protein: CASSLGTSYNSPLHF; CDR3 DNA: TGTGCCAGCAGCTTGGGTACCTCCTATAATTCACCCCTCCACTTT
V gene: TRBV30; D gene: -; clone size: once; CDR3 length: 13; J gene: TRBJ2-7; CDR3 protein: CAWSVLRSYEQYF; CDR3 DNA: TGTGCCTGGAGTGTTCTCAGATCCTACGAGCAGTACTTC
V gene: TRBV19; D gene: -; clone size: -; CDR3 length: 16; J gene: TRBJ2-7; CDR3 protein: CASSTWSRGGPYEQYF; CDR3 DNA: TGTGCCAGTAGTACCTGGTCACGCGGGGGCCCCTACGAGCAGTACTTC
V gene: TRBV7-2; D gene: -; clone size: few; CDR3 length: 16; J gene: TRBJ2-6; CDR3 protein: CASSLVGTSGANVLTF; CDR3 DNA: TGTGCCAGCAGCTTAGTCGGCACCTCTGGGGCCAACGTCCTGACTTTC
V gene: TRBV20-1; D gene: -; clone size: -; CDR3 length: 13; J gene: TRBJ1-4; CDR3 protein: CSAKSGGNEKLFF; CDR3 DNA: TGCAGTGCTAAATCAGGCGGAAATGAAAAACTGTTTTTT
V gene: TRBV2; D gene: -; clone size: -; CDR3 length: 12; J gene: TRBJ1-2; CDR3 protein: CASREVSNGYTF; CDR3 DNA: TGTGCCAGCCGGGAGGTATCCAATGGCTACACCTTC
V gene: TRBV18; D gene: -; clone size: -; CDR3 length: 15; J gene: TRBJ1-1; CDR3 protein: CASSPLQGEGTEAFF; CDR3 DNA: TGTGCCAGCTCACCCCTACAGGGAGAGGGCACTGAAGCTTTCTTT
V gene: TRBV2; D gene: -; clone size: few; CDR3 length: 14; J gene: TRBJ2-5; CDR3 protein: CASSEALRGETQYF; CDR3 DNA: TGTGCCAGCAGTGAAGCGCTTCGGGGGGAGACCCAGTACTTC
V gene: TRBV29-1; D gene: -; clone size: -; CDR3 length: 12; J gene: TRBJ1-2; CDR3 protein: CSVYREGKGYTF; CDR3 DNA: TGCAGCGTTTACAGGGAAGGAAAAGGCTACACCTTC
V gene: TRBV19; D gene: TRBD1; clone size: many; CDR3 length: 16; J gene: TRBJ2-2; CDR3 protein: CASIRWGQGSTGELFF; CDR3 DNA: TGTGCCAGTATCCGTTGGGGACAGGGGTCCACCGGGGAGCTGTTTTTT
V gene: TRBV20-1; D gene: -; clone size: -; CDR3 length: 13; J gene: TRBJ1-2; CDR3 protein: CSASWGPRYGYTF; CDR3 DNA: TGCAGTGCTAGTTGGGGCCCACGCTATGGCTACACCTTC
V gene: TRBV18; D gene: -; clone size: few; CDR3 length: 12; J gene: TRBJ2-2; CDR3 protein: CASSLNTGELFF; CDR3 DNA: TGTGCCAGCTCACTGAACACCGGGGAGCTGTTTTTT
V gene: TRBV2; D gene: -; clone size: once; CDR3 length: 13; J gene: TRBJ2-3; CDR3 protein: CASRGYLTDTQYF; CDR3 DNA: TGTGCCAGCAGAGGGTACCTAACAGATACGCAGTATTTT
V gene: TRBV6-9; D gene: -; clone size: few; CDR3 length: 11; J gene: TRBJ2-5; CDR3 protein: CASFGKETQYF; CDR3 DNA: TGTGCCAGCTTCGGGAAAGAGACCCAGTACTTC
V gene: TRBV5-1; D gene: TRBD2; clone size: -; CDR3 length: 15; J gene: TRBJ2-3; CDR3 protein: CASSLVVAGVDTQYF; CDR3 DNA: TGCGCCAGCAGCTTGGTAGTAGCGGGGGTGGATACGCAGTATTTT
V gene: TRBV18; D gene: TRBD1; clone size: -; CDR3 length: 13; J gene: TRBJ2-7; CDR3 protein: CASSPGQGNEQYF; CDR3 DNA: TGTGCCAGCTCGCCGGGACAGGGGAACGAGCAGTACTTC
V gene: TRBV7-7; D gene: TRBD2; clone size: -; CDR3 length: 16; J gene: TRBJ2-1; CDR3 protein: CASSPLLAGGYNEQFF; CDR3 DNA: TGTGCCAGCAGCCCGTTACTAGCGGGGGGATACAATGAGCAGTTCTTC
V gene: TRBV20-1; D gene: TRBD2; clone size: -; CDR3 length: 15; J gene: TRBJ2-1; CDR3 protein: CSARLLAGGRYEQFF; CDR3 DNA: TGCAGTGCTAGATTACTAGCGGGGGGGCGCTATGAGCAGTTCTTC
V gene: TRBV7-9; D gene: TRBD2; clone size: many; CDR3 length: 14; J gene: TRBJ2-3; CDR3 protein: CASTFWGGEDTQYF; CDR3 DNA: TGTGCCAGCACCTTCTGGGGGGGGGAAGATACGCAGTATTTT
V gene: TRBV5-1; D gene: TRBD1; clone size: -; CDR3 length: 15; J gene: TRBJ2-7; CDR3 protein: CASSPGTGRSYEQYF; CDR3 DNA: TGCGCCAGCAGCCCGGGGACAGGGCGGTCCTACGAGCAGTACTTC
V gene: TRBV29-1; D gene: TRBD2; clone size: -; CDR3 length: 13; J gene: TRBJ2-1; CDR3 protein: CSVVSSGAAEQFF; CDR3 DNA: TGCAGCGTTGTTTCTAGCGGGGCCGCTGAGCAGTTCTTC
V gene: TRBV20-1; D gene: -; clone size: few; CDR3 length: 12; J gene: TRBJ1-2; CDR3 protein: CSARAPNYGYTF; CDR3 DNA: TGCAGTGCTAGAGCACCTAACTATGGCTACACCTTC
V gene: TRBV12-3/TRBV12-4; D gene: -; clone size: -; CDR3 length: 13; J gene: TRBJ1-1; CDR3 protein: CASSLGQGFEAFF; CDR3 DNA: TGTGCCAGCAGTTTAGGGCAGGGGTTTGAAGCTTTCTTT
V gene: TRBV6-5; D gene: TRBD1; clone size: -; CDR3 length: 14; J gene: TRBJ2-2; CDR3 protein: CASRQTGHTGELFF; CDR3 DNA: TGTGCCAGCAGACAGACAGGGCACACCGGGGAGCTGTTTTTT
V gene: TRBV7-8; D gene: -; clone size: few; CDR3 length: 16; J gene: TRBJ2-2; CDR3 protein: CASSPRPRGTGGELFF; CDR3 DNA: TGTGCCAGCAGCCCGCGACCTCGGGGCACGGGCGGGGAGCTGTTTTTT
V gene: TRBV19; D gene: TRBD1; clone size: -; CDR3 length: 15; J gene: TRBJ1-4; CDR3 protein: CASSPRDRPNEKLFF; CDR3 DNA: TGTGCCAGTAGTCCACGGGACAGGCCGAATGAAAAACTGTTTTTT
V gene: TRBV7-9; D gene: TRBD1; clone size: -; CDR3 length: 13; J gene: TRBJ1-1; CDR3 protein: CASSLLGQGQAFF; CDR3 DNA: TGTGCCAGCAGCTTACTGGGACAGGGTCAGGCTTTCTTT
V gene: TRBV7-8; D gene: TRBD1; clone size: -; CDR3 length: 15; J gene: TRBJ2-7; CDR3 protein: CASSLVLGQGHEQYF; CDR3 DNA: TGTGCCAGCAGCTTAGTCCTCGGACAGGGGCACGAGCAGTACTTC
V gene: TRBV20-1; D gene: TRBD1; clone size: -; CDR3 length: 15; J gene: TRBJ2-7; CDR3 protein: CSAEHLGTGAYEQYF; CDR3 DNA: TGCAGTGCCGAGCACCTTGGGACAGGGGCCTACGAGCAGTACTTC
V gene: TRBV28; D gene: TRBD1; clone size: -; CDR3 length: 17; J gene: TRBJ1-5; CDR3 protein: CASSPILGTGGNQPQHF; CDR3 DNA: TGTGCCAGCAGTCCGATACTCGGGACAGGAGGCAATCAGCCCCAGCATTTT
V gene: TRBV6-5; D gene: -; clone size: few; CDR3 length: 14; J gene: TRBJ1-3; CDR3 protein: CASSYGGPGNTIYF; CDR3 DNA: TGTGCCAGCAGTTACGGGGGACCTGGAAACACCATATATTTT
V gene: TRBV10-3; D gene: TRBD1; clone size: -; CDR3 length: 14; J gene: TRBJ2-7; CDR3 protein: CAIARQGARYEQYF; CDR3 DNA: TGTGCCATCGCGCGCCAGGGGGCCCGTTATGAGCAGTACTTC
V gene: TRBV20-1; D gene: TRBD2; clone size: -; CDR3 length: 13; J gene: TRBJ2-2; CDR3 protein: CSALGGFTGELFF; CDR3 DNA: TGCAGTGCCTTGGGAGGGTTCACCGGGGAGCTGTTTTTT
V gene: TRBV9; D gene: -; clone size: medium-sized; CDR3 length: 13; J gene: TRBJ1-1; CDR3 protein: CASSVRADTEAFF; CDR3 DNA: TGTGCCAGCAGCGTCAGAGCAGACACTGAAGCTTTCTTT
V gene: TRBV5-1; D gene: -; clone size: few; CDR3 length: 14; J gene: TRBJ2-3; CDR3 protein: CASSQEQYTDTQYF; CDR3 DNA: TGCGCCAGCAGCCAGGAACAGTACACAGATACGCAGTATTTT
V gene: TRBV10-3; D gene: TRBD2; clone size: few; CDR3 length: 16; J gene: TRBJ2-1; CDR3 protein: CAISESSGGYYNEQFF; CDR3 DNA: TGTGCCATCAGTGAGTCGAGCGGGGGGTACTACAATGAGCAGTTCTTC
V gene: TRBV20-1; D gene: -; clone size: -; CDR3 length: 12; J gene: TRBJ2-1; CDR3 protein: CSASSDFNEQFF; CDR3 DNA: TGCAGTGCTAGTTCCGATTTCAATGAGCAGTTCTTC
V gene: TRBV6-6; D gene: -; clone size: -; CDR3 length: 14; J gene: TRBJ1-1; CDR3 protein: CASSRPGDGTEAFF; CDR3 DNA: TGTGCCAGCAGTCGCCCAGGGGATGGGACTGAAGCTTTCTTT
V gene: TRBV20-1; D gene: TRBD1; clone size: many; CDR3 length: 14; J gene: TRBJ1-5; CDR3 protein: CSARDREWGQPQHF; CDR3 DNA: TGCAGTGCTAGGGACAGGGAATGGGGACAGCCCCAGCATTTT
V gene: TRBV20-1; D gene: -; clone size: -; CDR3 length: 13; J gene: TRBJ1-6; CDR3 protein: CSARSFANSPLHF; CDR3 DNA: TGCAGTGCTAGGTCATTCGCGAATTCACCCCTCCACTTT
V gene: TRBV28; D gene: -; clone size: -; CDR3 length: 13; J gene: TRBJ2-1; CDR3 protein: CASSLWVPAEQFF; CDR3 DNA: TGTGCCAGCAGTTTATGGGTCCCAGCTGAGCAGTTCTTC
V gene: TRBV7-2; D gene: -; clone size: -; CDR3 length: 16; J gene: TRBJ2-1; CDR3 protein: CASSSQGMSSYNEQFF; CDR3 DNA: TGTGCCAGCAGCTCTCAGGGGATGAGCTCCTACAATGAGCAGTTCTTC
V gene: TRBV11-3; D gene: TRBD1; clone size: -; CDR3 length: 15; J gene: TRBJ2-7; CDR3 protein: CASSLTGTGALEQYF; CDR3 DNA: TGTGCCAGCAGCCTAACCGGGACAGGGGCTCTCGAGCAGTACTTC
V gene: TRBV11-2; D gene: -; clone size: -; CDR3 length: 15; J gene: TRBJ2-7; CDR3 protein: CASSLVPGSKYEQYF; CDR3 DNA: TGTGCCAGCAGCTTAGTTCCCGGGTCAAAATACGAGCAGTACTTC
V gene: TRBV2; D gene: TRBD1; clone size: -; CDR3 length: 14; J gene: TRBJ1-1; CDR3 protein: CASSPDRGRTEAFF; CDR3 DNA: TGTGCCAGCAGTCCCGACAGGGGGCGGACTGAAGCTTTCTTT